The 13 T cell receptor beta chains given below trace back to one sample, sequenced in a study of control samples from healthy donors and cancer patients. The assay was immunoSEQ multiplex PCR, and TCRdb's table has in-frame clones only and misses some. The sample includes approximately 65,000 clones, roughly nine tenths of them seen just once. The sequenced material came from PBMCs. These receptors originate from a man in his sixties with lung cancer.

This clone has just one count. The V gene is TRBV11-3, the J gene TRBJ2-1, with D perhaps matching TRBD1 or TRBD2 (5 bases each). Trimming cost V 5 bases and J 5 bases, with 10 bases left between them. The CDR3 spans 13 residues. Germline V gene lookup returns CDR1 SGHNT and CDR2 YENEEA. CDR3 loop: CASSGHSDNEQFF. CDR3 DNA sequence: TGTGCCAGCAGCGGACATAGCGACAATGAGCAGTTCTTC.

The chain carries TRBV29-1 and TRBJ1-1, with a weak D call TRBD1 (5 bases). Germline V gene lookup returns CDR1 SQVTM and CDR2 ANQGSEA. The CDR3 loop spans 14 amino acids. V was shortened by 6 bases and J by 0 bases, with 14 bases between the two germline ends. Here the CDR3 DNA reads TGCAGCGTCGAGGCGGGGCGGTTGAACACTGAAGCTTTCTTT. Translating it yields CSVEAGRLNTEAFF.

J is TRBJ2-7 and V is TRBV6-6; perhaps TRBD1 as D (6 bases). The CDR3 is 14 residues long. From germline, CDR1 is MNHNY and CDR2 SVGAGI (reference sequence). The V gene lost 3 bases and the J gene lost 2 bases, with 11 bases spanning the gap. In DNA form, the CDR3 reads TGTGCCAGCAGTTATCCGACAGGAGCCTACGAGCAGTACTTC. It is translated as CASSYPTGAYEQYF.

The CDR3 region has the DNA TGTGCCAGCAGTTTAAGAGACAGGGGAGTCTACACCTTC. Its protein is CASSLRDRGVYTF. The genes are TRBV12-3 or TRBV12-4 and TRBJ1-2, with TRBD1 identical over 8 bases. The CDR3 has 13 amino acids. V lost 2 bases and J lost 10; bases outside the gene matches: 6.

The rearrangement uses TRBV10-3 and TRBJ1-2, with 8 bases aligning to TRBD1. Germline CDR1 ENHRY, CDR2 SYGVKD. The CDR3 runs to 15 residues. The junction had 12 bases not matched to a gene; V was cut back by 2 bases and J by 10 bases. The DNA of the CDR3 is TGTGCCATCAGTGAGCCGGGACAGGTAGATATATCCTACACCTTC. Residues: CAISEPGQVDISYTF.

Details on this clone: At one end, the junction sequence differs from germline, possibly due to a read error. The rearrangement links TRBV6-2 or TRBV6-3 to TRBJ1-2, with D possibly matching TRBD1 (5 bases). The length of the CDR3 is 15 residues. CDR1 and CDR2 (germline): MNHEY, SVGEGT. CDR3 protein: CASSYEVGVGGGRSF. Written as DNA, the CDR3 is TGTGCCAGCAGTTACGAAGTGGGAGTTGGCGGGGGTCGGAGCTTC.

The V gene is TRBV24-1, the J gene TRBJ2-5; 11 bases align to TRBD2. This CDR3 has 16 residues. V shed 4 bases, J shed 7 bases, and the junction held 10 bases outside the gene matches. CDR1 is KGHDR and CDR2 is SFDVKD in the germline V gene. The CDR3 reads CATSESGTSGGGTQYF. The CDR3 bases are TGTGCCACCAGTGAATCCGGGACTAGCGGAGGTGGGACCCAGTACTTC.

The rearrangement uses TRBV11-2 and TRBJ2-2; TRBD2 agrees at 7 bases. The germline CDR1 and CDR2 sequences are SGHAT and FQNNGV. The J segment lost 5 bases and the V segment lost 5 bases, leaving 8 bases of the junction unmatched. There are 15 residues in the CDR3. The CDR3 region has the DNA TGTGCCAGCAGCCGTCGGGGAGGGGATACCGGGGAGCTGTTTTTT. Amino acids: CASSRRGGDTGELFF.

This chain uses TRBV15 with TRBJ2-1, with no clear D. Germline CDR1 reads LNHNV; CDR2 reads YYDKDF (reference sequence). V was clipped by 0 bases and J by 2 bases, with 8 bases between them. CDR3 length: 15 residues. The CDR3 coding sequence is TGTGCCACCAGCAGAGAGGGTGGGGCCTACAATGAGCAGTTCTTC. Translated, it gives CATSREGGAYNEQFF. Using reference TRBV15 and TRBJ2-1 for the parts outside the CDR3, the full variable domain is DAMVIQNPRYQVTQFGKPVTLSCSQTLNHNVMYWYQQKSSQAPKLLFHYYDKDFNNEADTPDNFQSRRPNTSFCFLDIRSPGLGDTAMYLCATSREGGAYNEQFFGPGTRLTVL.

The chain is built from TRBV29-1 and TRBJ2-5, with 7 positions matching TRBD1. This CDR3 has 14 amino acids. Germline lookup yields CDR1 SQVTM and CDR2 ANQGSEA. V lost 6 bases to trimming and J lost 4 bases; unmatched junction nucleotides: 11. The CDR3 here is CSVDRDRAGETQYF. The CDR3 region has the DNA TGCAGCGTCGATAGAGACAGGGCCGGAGAGACCCAGTACTTC.

V and J are TRBV7-8 and TRBJ2-2; D is ambiguous. V shed 0 bases and J shed 6 bases, with 8 bases lying between them. Looked up from germline, CDR1 is SGHVS and CDR2 is FQNEAQ. The CDR3 sequence is 14 residues long. CDR3 protein: CASSLATLAGELFF. Here the CDR3 DNA reads TGTGCCAGCAGCTTAGCGACCTTGGCCGGGGAGCTGTTTTTT.

The genes are TRBV7-9 and TRBJ2-3, with 11 bases aligning to TRBD2. Germline-derived CDR1 and CDR2 are SEHNR and FQNEAQ (reference sequence). V lost 5 bases, J lost 7 bases, and 8 bases stayed unmatched. The CDR3 loop spans 15 amino acids. The chain's CDR3 is CASSERLAGGNTQYF. The CDR3 DNA is TGTGCCAGCAGCGAGCGGCTAGCGGGGGGTAATACGCAGTATTTT. Full variable domain (rest looked up from reference TRBV7-9 and TRBJ2-3): DTGVSQNPRHKITKRGQNVTFRCDPISEHNRLYWYRQTLGQGPEFLTYFQNEAQLEKSRLLSDRFSAERPKGSFSTLEIQRTEQGDSAMYLCASSERLAGGNTQYFGPGTRLTVL.

V usage is TRBV15 and J usage is TRBJ2-3, with 11 bases fitting TRBD1. Germline lookup yields CDR1 LNHNV and CDR2 YYDKDF (reference sequence). J gave up 5 bases and V 4 bases, and 8 bases lay outside the gene matches. The CDR3 extends over 16 amino acids. The CDR3, as DNA: TGTGCCACCAGCATCGGGACAGGGGGGAAAAGAGATACGCAGTATTTT. Amino acid sequence: CATSIGTGGKRDTQYF.